This T cell receptor beta chain was sequenced during a study of T cells after yellow fever vaccination. The length of the CDR3 is 13 residues. The J segment lost 7 bases and the V segment lost 5 bases, leaving 8 bases of the junction unmatched. The germline gives CDR1 MNHNY, CDR2 SVGAGI (reference sequence). This clonotype was detected ten times or more. Its antigen is not known. Universal primer sites and UMIs were introduced during 5'RACE template-switching synthesis of TCR cDNA. TCRdb used MiXCR to reprocess the 5' RACE reads, holding one entry per CDR3 protein. Of roughly 330,000 distinct CDR3 sequences detected, 3% to 4.5% appear once; the ten largest clones hold about 24%. Overall study findings and caveats: Across the CD4 and CD8 compartments, a small share of clonotypes was present in both. Weaker overall, the secondary response nonetheless peaked faster (day 5 versus 15). FACS-sorted repertoires could contain abundant clonotypes contaminating from the bulk population.

The sequence was obtained from a man aged 18-30 years who received the YFV17D yellow fever vaccine. The chain couples TRBV6-6 to TRBJ2-7; 7 bases agree with TRBD1. The sample consisted of PBMCs, taken 5 days after the yellow fever booster vaccination. The DNA of the CDR3 is TGTGCCAGCAGTCACGGGACAGCCTTGGAGCAGTACTTC. Protein sequence: CASSHGTALEQYF.